These 32 T cell receptor beta chains came from one sample sequenced in a study of blood T cell repertoires in COVID-19. Sequencing was performed with immunoSEQ multiplex PCR; in TCRdb, only in-frame clones are kept and a portion is missing. The table records almost 350,000 clones, roughly 89% of them present only once. The source material was peripheral blood. These receptors all stem from a woman between 55 and 75 years old with COVID-19, enrolled during active disease.

The chain uses TRBV15 and TRBJ2-3, with TRBD2 identical over 8 bases. From germline, CDR1 is LNHNV and CDR2 YYDKDF (reference sequence). The CDR3 extends over 15 amino acids. The trim removed 3 bases at V and 11 bases at J, leaving 13 bases unmatched. The DNA for the CDR3 is TGTGCCACCAGCAGGCTGAGTCAGGCGGGGGGTGGGCAGTATTTT. Amino acids: CATSRLSQAGGGQYF.

CDR3 protein: CASRHEPGYNYGYTF. The CDR3 region has the DNA TGCGCCAGCAGACATGAACCAGGGTACAACTATGGCTACACCTTC. The J gene is TRBJ1-2, the V gene TRBV5-1; a possible D gene is TRBD1 (5 bases). The CDR3 totals 15 residues. V was cut by 5 bases and J by 2 bases, with 16 bases left in between. CDR1 SGHRS and CDR2 YFSETQ come from the germline V gene.

The chain combines TRBV6-6 with TRBJ1-4; D is uncertain. From germline, CDR1 is MNHNY and CDR2 SVGAGI (reference sequence). V lost 7 bases, J lost 0 bases, and 6 bases lay in between. The CDR3 spans 13 residues. The CDR3 here is CASTSSTNEKLFF. DNA of the CDR3: TGTGCCAGCACTTCCTCAACTAATGAAAAACTGTTTTTT.

In its sample, this clone was seen once. V and J are TRBV6-5 and TRBJ1-2, with 10 bases fitting TRBD1. Germline trimming cut 4 bases from V and 12 bases from J; bases unmatched to any gene: 11. Germline CDR1 and CDR2: MNHEY and SVGAGI. The CDR3 is 14 residues long. CDR3 bases: TGTGCCAGCAGTTCGATAGACAGGGGGCTTAGGGACACCTTC. The encoded protein is CASSSIDRGLRDTF.

V is TRBV6-4 and J is TRBJ1-5; a weak D match, TRBD1 (5 bases). The CDR3 totals 13 residues. Trimming removed 7 bases from V and 6 bases from J, with 13 bases in between. In germline, CDR1 is MRHNA, CDR2 SNTAGT. The CDR3 bases are TGTGCCAGCAATGCCCAGGGTCGTCAGCCCCAGCATTTT. Amino acids: CASNAQGRQPQHF.

This clone is a singleton in its sample. This chain connects TRBV5-6 to TRBJ1-2; D gene ambiguous. CDR1 and CDR2 (germline): SGHDT, YYEEEE. Trimming took 0 bases from V and 4 from J, leaving 7 bases between them. This CDR3 is 13 amino acids long. The CDR3 region has the DNA TGTGCCAGCAGCTTGGCGGCAGGCTATGGCTACACCTTC. Translating it yields CASSLAAGYGYTF.

This clone was found a few times. The rearrangement joins TRBV2 to TRBJ1-1, with D unclear. The CDR3 is 14 amino acids. The germline gives CDR1 SNHLY, CDR2 FYNNEI. V was trimmed by 3 bases and J by 4 bases, leaving 12 bases between them. The DNA for the CDR3 is TGTGCCAGCAGTGATCCGGGTGTTAGCACTGAAGCTTTCTTT. Its protein is CASSDPGVSTEAFF.

This chain connects TRBV5-1 to TRBJ1-1, with D possibly matching TRBD1 (6 bases). The CDR3 consists of 17 residues. V lost 1 base and J 8 bases, leaving 24 bases between the germline ends. The V gene's germline CDR1 is SGHRS and CDR2 YFSETQ. This CDR3 is CASSLLGTPEILTEAFF. CDR3 DNA sequence: TGCGCCAGCAGCTTGTTGGGGACACCAGAGATACTCACCGAAGCTTTCTTT.

The V call is TRBV3-1 (or the pseudogene TRBV3-2), the J call TRBJ2-2, with 9 positions matching TRBD1. Germline loops: CDR1 LGHDT, CDR2 YNNKEL (reference sequence). V dropped 4 bases and J dropped 3; count of bases not matched to a gene: 0. The CDR3 sequence is 14 residues long. CDR3 in amino acids: CASSRDRDTGELFF. CDR3 nucleotides: TGTGCCAGCAGCCGGGACAGGGACACCGGGGAGCTGTTTTTT.

The chain combines TRBV18 with TRBJ1-4, with a possible D match to TRBD1 (5 bases). V was cut by 1 base and J by 8 bases, with 11 bases left in between. This CDR3 is built from 14 residues. Germline V gene sequence: CDR1 KGHSH, CDR2 LQKENI. This CDR3 reads CASSPQGLQEKLFF. CDR3 nucleotides: TGTGCCAGCTCACCACAGGGGCTACAGGAAAAACTGTTTTTT.

This chain links TRBV3-1 (or the pseudogene TRBV3-2) with TRBJ1-1; D is ambiguous. The CDR3 has 13 residues. Trimming left V 4 bases short and J 12 bases short, with 18 bases between. Germline values: CDR1 LGHDT, CDR2 YNNKEL (reference sequence). The CDR3 sequence: CASSRVSGLTTFF. DNA of the CDR3: TGTGCCAGCAGCCGAGTTTCTGGACTGACAACTTTCTTT.

The chain couples TRBV9 to TRBJ2-1, with 8 bases matching TRBD2. This CDR3 has 13 amino acids. Germline V gives CDR1 SGDLS, CDR2 YYNGEE. Trimming took 7 bases from V and 9 from J; bases not matched to a gene: 9. CDR3 sequence: CASGTLAGSEQFF. The CDR3 DNA reads as TGTGCCAGCGGGACGTTAGCGGGGTCTGAGCAGTTCTTC.

The V call is TRBV6-5, the J call TRBJ1-2; D gene ambiguous. The CDR3 length is 12 residues. Trimming stripped 7 bases from V and 7 bases from J, with 13 bases between. The V gene's germline CDR1 is MNHEY and CDR2 SVGAGI. CDR3 nucleotides: TGTGCCAGCACCTCGACATTACGTGGCTACACCTTC. Residues: CASTSTLRGYTF.

The chain carries TRBV7-9 and TRBJ2-1; the match to TRBD2 covers 8 bases. V dropped 4 bases and J dropped 6; count of bases not matched to a gene: 8. This CDR3 comprises 15 residues. Germline CDR1 reads SEHNR; CDR2 reads FQNEAQ (reference sequence). CDR3 sequence reads: CASSSAGGNPNEQFF. The CDR3 nucleotides are TGTGCCAGCAGCTCTGCGGGGGGTAATCCCAATGAGCAGTTCTTC.

The gene calls are TRBV28 and TRBJ2-1; TRBD1 matches 10 bases. CDR1 is MDHEN, CDR2 SYDVKM, per germline. The CDR3 has 14 residues. The V gene end was trimmed by 6 bases and the J gene end by 3 bases; junction bases not matched to a gene: 2. CDR3 nucleotide sequence: TGTGCCAGCAGGGGGACAGGGGACTACAATGAGCAGTTCTTC. Translating it yields CASRGTGDYNEQFF.

In this sample, this clone turned up once. The chain joins TRBV19 to TRBJ1-5; D is undetermined. The CDR3 is made up of 15 amino acids. Germline V gene data show CDR1 as LNHDA and CDR2 as SQIVND (reference sequence). Trimming took off 4 bases at V and 5 bases at J, with 15 bases between the two ends. Here the CDR3 DNA reads TGTGCCAGTAGTAGCCGTCCTACTCCCCATCAGCCCCAGCATTTT. It is translated as CASSSRPTPHQPQHF.

This rearrangement joins TRBV28 to TRBJ1-4, with TRBD1 as a possible D gene (5 bases). The CDR3 is 14 residues long. Deletions cut 8 bases from V and 5 bases from J, with 15 bases between. Germline CDR1 reads MDHEN; CDR2 reads SYDVKM. This CDR3 is CASAGEVWNEKLFF. The DNA for the CDR3 is TGTGCCAGCGCGGGGGAGGTTTGGAATGAAAAACTGTTTTTT.

This chain uses TRBV19 with TRBJ2-1; D not resolved. Per germline, CDR1 LNHDA and CDR2 SQIVND (reference sequence). This CDR3 has 13 residues. The V end was cut by 11 bases, the J end by 6 bases, with 17 bases between. DNA for the CDR3: TGTGCCTGCGGCCGCCAGACTCCCAATGAGCAGTTCTTC. Its translation is CACGRQTPNEQFF.

V and J are TRBV12-3 or TRBV12-4 and TRBJ1-2, with D maybe TRBD1 (6 bases). Trimming took 6 bases from V and 7 from J, leaving 12 bases between them. The CDR3 runs to 12 residues. DNA of the CDR3: TGTGCCAGCAGCCTGACAGGCCGTGGCTACACCTTC. Residues: CASSLTGRGYTF.

This clone occurred once. V gene TRBV19 combines with J gene TRBJ2-6; weak D call: TRBD1 (5 bases). Per the germline V gene, CDR1 is LNHDA and CDR2 is SQIVND (reference sequence). V lost 1 base and J 1 base, leaving 11 bases between the germline ends. The CDR3 runs to 17 residues. The CDR3 nucleotides read TGTGCCAGTAGTATAGGGCAGGGCCCTTCTGGGGCCAACGTCCTGACTTTC. Amino acids: CASSIGQGPSGANVLTF.

The chain is built from TRBV5-4 and TRBJ2-7, with 9 bases identical to TRBD2. CDR3 size: 13 residues. After removal of 4 bases from V and 6 bases from J, the junction contained 5 bases not matched to a gene. Germline lookup yields CDR1 SGHNT and CDR2 YYREEE (reference sequence). CDR3 nucleotide sequence: TGTGCCAGCAGCCAGGCGGGGGGGCTCGAGCAGTACTTC. Translated: CASSQAGGLEQYF. The whole variable domain, remainder taken from reference TRBV5-4 and TRBJ2-7, is ETGVTQSPTHLIKTRGQQVTLRCSSQSGHNTVSWYQQALGQGPQFIFQYYREEENGRGNFPPRFSGLQFPNYSSELNVNALELDDSALYLCASSQAGGLEQYFGPGTRLTVT.

The chain carries TRBV19 and TRBJ1-1; unclear D gene. Germline values: CDR1 LNHDA, CDR2 SQIVND (reference sequence). V dropped 6 bases and J dropped 2 bases, with 4 bases sitting between them. The CDR3 totals 11 residues. In DNA form, the CDR3 reads TGTGCCAGTAGCTTAAACACTGAAGCTTTCTTT. The encoded protein is CASSLNTEAFF.

V gene TRBV6-6 combines with J gene TRBJ1-2, with D maybe TRBD1 (6 bases). The CDR3 sequence is 13 residues long. Germline values: CDR1 MNHNY, CDR2 SVGAGI (reference sequence). Trimming took 6 bases from V and 6 from J, leaving 14 bases between them. DNA for the CDR3: TGTGCCAGCAGCCGGGACACCATAGATGGCTACACCTTC. This encodes CASSRDTIDGYTF.

The chain uses TRBV6-5 and TRBJ1-4; D gene unclear. V lost 5 bases to trimming and J lost 2 bases, with 3 bases between them. Germline values: CDR1 MNHEY, CDR2 SVGAGI. This CDR3 is built from 12 residues. CDR3 region: CASSPTNEKLFF. The CDR3 DNA follows: TGTGCCAGCAGTCCTACTAATGAAAAACTGTTTTTT.

The rearrangement joins TRBV5-1 to TRBJ2-5; the match to TRBD2 covers 8 bases. The CDR3 sequence is 18 residues long. Germline CDR1 SGHRS, CDR2 YFSETQ. With V trimmed by 0 bases and J by 5 bases, 15 bases remained unmatched. Here the CDR3 reads CASSLVPNGGGPWETQYF. The CDR3, as DNA: TGCGCCAGCAGCTTGGTGCCTAATGGCGGGGGGCCCTGGGAGACCCAGTACTTC.

The chain is built from TRBV6-6 and TRBJ1-2; D not certain. The length of the CDR3 is 14 residues. The V end was cut by 8 bases, the J end by 5 bases, with 18 bases between. Germline CDR1 reads MNHNY; CDR2 reads SVGAGI (reference sequence). CDR3 sequence reads: CASGEEVKIYGYTF. CDR3 DNA sequence: TGTGCCAGCGGCGAGGAAGTTAAAATTTATGGCTACACCTTC.

This chain joins TRBV9 and TRBJ1-6; D ambiguous. The germline V and J ends were trimmed by 0 bases and 7 bases, with 11 bases remaining between them. Per germline, CDR1 SGDLS and CDR2 YYNGEE. This CDR3 is built from 15 residues. The CDR3 DNA is TGTGCCAGCAGCGTAGAGAGTACGGGGAATTCACCCCTCCACTTT. Translation: CASSVESTGNSPLHF.

V gene TRBV4-1 combines with J gene TRBJ2-7; D gene unclear. This CDR3 region has 15 residues. V lost 1 base and J 0 bases, leaving 10 bases between the germline ends. CDR1 MGHRA and CDR2 YSYEKL come from the germline V gene. DNA of the CDR3: TGCGCCAGCAGCCAAGCGCAGACACCCTCCTACGAGCAGTACTTC. Its protein product is CASSQAQTPSYEQYF.

The chain recombines TRBV11-3 with TRBJ2-5; D remains unclear. The CDR3 is 14 residues long. V was pared by 1 base and J by 5 bases, with 11 bases between. Germline V CDR1 and CDR2: SGHNT, YENEEA. As DNA, the CDR3 is TGTGCCAGCAGCTTAGGGCGAGGAAGGGAGACCCAGTACTTC. It codes for CASSLGRGRETQYF. The full variable domain, completed using reference TRBV11-3 and TRBJ2-5, is EAGVVQSPRYKIIEKKQPVAFWCNPISGHNTLYWYLQNLGQGPELLIRYENEEAVDDSQLPKDRFSAERLKGVDSTLKIQPAELGDSAVYLCASSLGRGRETQYFGPGTRLLVL.

DNA for the CDR3: TGTGCCAGCAGTGAAGGGCAGGGGGCTAACTATGGCTACACCTTC. As protein: CASSEGQGANYGYTF. The chain couples TRBV6-1 to TRBJ1-2; TRBD1 matches at 7 bases. The ends lost 1 base at V and 0 bases at J; junction bases unmatched: 2. Looked up from germline, CDR1 is MNHNS and CDR2 is SASEGT. CDR3 size: 15 residues.

The chain carries TRBV5-1 and TRBJ1-2, with 7 bases aligning to TRBD1. In germline, CDR1 is SGHRS, CDR2 YFSETQ. This CDR3 is 14 amino acids long. V shed 4 bases and J 1 base; nucleotides not matched to a gene: 4. CDR3 nucleotide sequence: TGCGCCAGCAGCATAGGGGACAGTAACTATGGCTACACCTTC. It is translated as CASSIGDSNYGYTF.

This sequence joins TRBV25-1 and TRBJ1-1; 9 bases map to TRBD1. This CDR3 has 14 residues. CDR1 is MGHDK, CDR2 SYGVNS, per germline. The ends lost 4 bases at V and 1 base at J; junction bases unmatched: 1. As DNA, the CDR3 is TGTGCCAGCAGTGGACAGGGGGAGAACACTGAAGCTTTCTTT. The encoded protein is CASSGQGENTEAFF.